This T cell receptor (beta chain) was captured in a study of glioma-infiltrating T cells after dendritic cell vaccination. Trimming left V 0 bases short and J 3 bases short, with 11 bases between. Germline CDR1 SGDLS, CDR2 YYNGEE. CDR3 length: 15 amino acids. As regards this clone: Other DNA sequences in this sample translate to the same CDR3.

Only patients with spare fresh-frozen tumor and over two years of follow-up were included. The immunoSEQ assay amplified TCRB CDR3 from up to roughly 2 ug DNA. Primers: 60 V beta forward and 13 J beta reverse. The protocol was immunoSEQ multiplex PCR, while the TCRdb copy is restricted to in-frame clones and leaves out a portion. The table records approximately 100,000 clones, 80% to 90% of them present only once. This receptor was obtained from a human donor with glioblastoma. The chain carries TRBV9 and TRBJ2-3; possible D gene TRBD2, 5 bases. The sample here was blood, taken before dendritic cell vaccination. CDR3 region: CASSVGGRGTDTQYF. CDR3 in DNA: TGTGCCAGCAGCGTAGGAGGGCGCGGGACAGATACGCAGTATTTT.